This T cell receptor beta chain was identified during a study of cytomegalovirus exposure and HLA in healthy donors. Points from the study as a whole: Evidence from a later analysis indicated that most CMV-associated TCR beta chains looked HLA-restricted.

This clone is a singleton in its sample. What it binds is unknown. PCR amplification relied on 60 Vbeta primers (plus 13 Jbeta primers). Here immunoSEQ multiplex PCR was the method, and the copy in TCRdb shows in-frame clones only, minus some. The sample records tens of thousands of clones, under 80% being singletons. Germline V gives CDR1 SNHLY, CDR2 FYNNEI. After removal of 6 bases from V and 10 bases from J, the junction contained 6 bases not matched to a gene. The CDR3 sequence is 13 residues long. Sequencing input: PBMCs. This clonotype was sampled from a male donor in good health and CMV-seropositive. V gene TRBV2 combines with J gene TRBJ1-4; 9 nucleotides match TRBD1. The CDR3 DNA is TGTGCCAGCAGGGGGACAGGGTATCCAAAACTGTTTTTT. Its translation: CASRGTGYPKLFF. Together with reference TRBV2 and TRBJ1-4, the CDR3 gives the full variable domain: EPEVTQTPSHQVTQMGQEVILRCVPISNHLYFYWYRQILGQKVEFLVSFYNNEISEKSEIFDDQFSVERPDGSNFTLKIRSTKLEDSAMYFCASRGTGYPKLFFGSGTQLSVL.